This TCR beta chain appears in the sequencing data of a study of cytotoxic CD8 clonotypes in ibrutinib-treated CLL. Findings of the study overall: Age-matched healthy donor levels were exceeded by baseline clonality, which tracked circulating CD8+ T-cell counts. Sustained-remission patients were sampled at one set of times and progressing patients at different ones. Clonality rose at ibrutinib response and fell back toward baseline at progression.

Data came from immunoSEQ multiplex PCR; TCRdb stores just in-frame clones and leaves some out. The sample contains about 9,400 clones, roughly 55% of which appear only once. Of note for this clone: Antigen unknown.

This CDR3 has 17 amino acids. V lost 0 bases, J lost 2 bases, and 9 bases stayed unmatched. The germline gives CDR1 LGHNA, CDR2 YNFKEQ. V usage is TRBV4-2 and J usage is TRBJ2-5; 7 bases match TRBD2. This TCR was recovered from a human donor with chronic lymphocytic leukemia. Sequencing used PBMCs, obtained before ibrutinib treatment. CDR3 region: CASSQDAGLAVQETQYF. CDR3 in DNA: TGTGCCAGCAGCCAAGACGCAGGGCTAGCGGTGCAAGAGACCCAGTACTTC.